Shown below are 7 T cell receptor beta chains from a single sample sequenced in a study of tumor and adjacent non-tumor tissue in lung cancer. RNA was extracted from bulk tissue without any cell sorting. TCRbeta libraries were built with three rounds of nested PCR, modified from ARM-PCR. TCRdb reanalysed the multiplex PCR reads using MiXCR and keeps one entry per CDR3 protein. The table shows under 150,000 distinct CDR3 sequences, with approximately 66% occurring only once. Sequenced: lung tumor tissue. The source of these receptors is a man aged 60 to 69 with small cell lung cancer.

Regarding this clonotype: The junction shows a germline mismatch at one end, possibly a read error. This rearrangement joins TRBV30 to TRBJ2-2; D unclear. This CDR3 has 14 amino acids. In germline, CDR1 is GTSNPN, CDR2 SVGIG (reference sequence). Written as DNA, the CDR3 is TGTGCCTGGAGTTTGTCAGGTGCCACCAGGGAGCTGTTTTTT. It is translated as CAWSLSGATRELFF.

This clonotype appeared a single time. One end of the junction fails to match germline, which may point to a read error. This sequence joins TRBV12-3 or TRBV12-4 and TRBJ1-1, with 8 bases identical to TRBD1. CDR3 length: 14 residues. For the CDR3, the DNA is TGTGCCAACAAGGTTGGTCTGACAGGGGCTGAAGCTTCCTTT. Protein product: CANKVGLTGAEASF.

The gene calls are TRBV29-1 and TRBJ2-3; D might be TRBD1 or TRBD2, each matching 7 bases. The CDR3 has 15 amino acids. V lost 6 bases and J 4 bases, leaving 20 bases between the germline ends. Per germline, CDR1 SQVTM and CDR2 ANQGSEA. The DNA for the CDR3 is TGCAGCGTGCGTTTCGGGACAGCGGGATCAGATACGCAGTATTTT. It specifies CSVRFGTAGSDTQYF.

This clonotype was counted many times. This sequence joins TRBV20-1 and TRBJ1-5; D ambiguous. CDR3 size: 12 residues. V lost 0 bases, J lost 15 bases, and 15 bases lay in between. Germline CDR1 and CDR2: DFQATT and SNEGSKA (reference sequence). CDR3 nucleotide sequence: TGCAGTGCTAGAGATCAATCAGCCCAGTTGCATTTT. Translating gives CSARDQSAQLHF.

Note on this clonotype: An end of the junction differs from the germline gene, which may be a read error. This chain links TRBV11-2 with TRBJ2-3; D perhaps matches TRBD2 (5 bases). The CDR3 is 14 amino acids. CDR1 SGHAT and CDR2 FQNNGV come from the germline V gene. CDR3 loop: CASSITRHTDMQYF. The CDR3 bases are TGTGCCAGCAGCATAACTAGGCACACAGATATGCAGTATTTT.

Concerning this clonotype itself: The junction shows a germline mismatch at one end, possibly a read error. The rearrangement uses TRBV6-5 and TRBJ2-6; 8 bases are a match to TRBD2. The CDR3 consists of 18 residues. Germline CDR1 MNHEY, CDR2 SVGAGI. The CDR3 loop reads CVSSYAGLGRSGANVLTF. In nucleotides, the CDR3 is TGTGTCAGCAGTTACGCGGGACTAGGACGCTCTGGGGCCAACGTCCTGACTTTC.

The V gene is TRBV10-3, the J gene TRBJ2-1, with D maybe TRBD2 (6 bases). Deletions cut 6 bases from V and 9 bases from J, with 18 bases between. This CDR3 is built from 14 residues. Germline CDR1 ENHRY, CDR2 SYGVKD. CDR3 amino acids: CAIRGGASNSEQFF. CDR3 coding DNA: TGTGCCATCAGGGGCGGGGCGAGTAACAGTGAGCAGTTCTTC.